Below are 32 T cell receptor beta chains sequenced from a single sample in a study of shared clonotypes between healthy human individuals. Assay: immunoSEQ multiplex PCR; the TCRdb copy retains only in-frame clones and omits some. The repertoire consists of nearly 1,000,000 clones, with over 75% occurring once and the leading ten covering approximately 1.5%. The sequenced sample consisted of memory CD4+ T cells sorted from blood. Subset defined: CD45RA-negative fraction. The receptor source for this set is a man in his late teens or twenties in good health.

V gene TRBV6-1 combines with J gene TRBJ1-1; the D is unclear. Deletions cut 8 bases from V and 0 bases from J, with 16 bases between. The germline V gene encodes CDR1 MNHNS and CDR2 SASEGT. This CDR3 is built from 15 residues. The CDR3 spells CASRWEGLMNTEAFF. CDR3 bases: TGTGCCAGCCGCTGGGAGGGATTGATGAACACTGAAGCTTTCTTT.

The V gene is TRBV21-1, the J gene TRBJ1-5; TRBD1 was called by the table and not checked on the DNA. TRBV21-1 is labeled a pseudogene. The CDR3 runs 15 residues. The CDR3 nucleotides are TGTGCCAGCAGCAAACCAACAGGGATAGATCAGCCCCAGCATTTT. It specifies CASSKPTGIDQPQHF.

In nucleotides, the CDR3 is TGCGCCAGCAGTCCCGGGACAGGGGGCGGGTATGGCTACACCTTC. It yields the protein CASSPGTGGGYGYTF. This rearrangement joins TRBV5-1 to TRBJ1-2, with 12 bases fitting TRBD1. V gave up 5 bases and J gave up 5 bases; unmatched junction bases: 7. The CDR3 contains 15 residues. Looked up from germline, CDR1 is SGHRS and CDR2 is YFSETQ.

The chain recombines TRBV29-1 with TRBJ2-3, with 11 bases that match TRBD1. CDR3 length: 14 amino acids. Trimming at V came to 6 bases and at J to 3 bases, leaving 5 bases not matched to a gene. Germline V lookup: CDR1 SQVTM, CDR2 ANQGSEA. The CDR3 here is CSVPDRGRTDTQYF. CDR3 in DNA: TGCAGCGTGCCGGACAGGGGGCGAACAGATACGCAGTATTTT.

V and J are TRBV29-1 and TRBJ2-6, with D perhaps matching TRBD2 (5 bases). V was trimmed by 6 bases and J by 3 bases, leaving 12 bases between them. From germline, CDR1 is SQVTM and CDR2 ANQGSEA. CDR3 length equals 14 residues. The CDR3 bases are TGCAGCGTGCAAACTAGTTTTGGGGCCAACGTCCTGACTTTC. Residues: CSVQTSFGANVLTF.

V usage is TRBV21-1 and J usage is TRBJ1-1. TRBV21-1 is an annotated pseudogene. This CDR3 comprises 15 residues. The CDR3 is CASSKAPVRNTEAFF. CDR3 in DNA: TGTGCCAGCAGCAAAGCCCCGGTCCGGAACACTGAAGCTTTCTTT.

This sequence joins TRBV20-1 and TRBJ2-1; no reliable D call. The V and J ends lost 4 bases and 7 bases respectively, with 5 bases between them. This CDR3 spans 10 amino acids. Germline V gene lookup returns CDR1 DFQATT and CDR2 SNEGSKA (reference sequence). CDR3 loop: CSAIKNEQFF. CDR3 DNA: TGCAGTGCTATTAAGAATGAGCAGTTCTTC.

The CDR3 protein is CASSVGTLAQETQYF. CDR3 sequence (DNA): TGTGCCAGCAGTGTCGGGACACTTGCCCAAGAGACCCAGTACTTC. The chain recombines TRBV6-1 with TRBJ2-5, with a weak D call TRBD1 (6 bases). The CDR3 loop spans 15 amino acids. The V gene lost 4 bases and the J gene lost 1 base, with 13 bases spanning the gap. Per germline, CDR1 MNHNS and CDR2 SASEGT.

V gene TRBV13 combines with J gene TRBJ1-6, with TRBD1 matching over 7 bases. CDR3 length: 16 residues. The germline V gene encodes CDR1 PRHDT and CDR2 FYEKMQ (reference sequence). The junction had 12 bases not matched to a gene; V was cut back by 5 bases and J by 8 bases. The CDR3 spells CASSLTTGPGYSPLHF. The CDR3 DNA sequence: TGTGCCAGCAGCCTCACGACAGGGCCGGGCTATTCACCCCTCCACTTT.

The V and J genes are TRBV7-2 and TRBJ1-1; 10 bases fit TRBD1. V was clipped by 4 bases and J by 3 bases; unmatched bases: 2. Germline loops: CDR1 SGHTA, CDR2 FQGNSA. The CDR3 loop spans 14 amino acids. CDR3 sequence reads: CASSYGQGDTEAFF. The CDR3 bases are TGTGCCAGCAGCTATGGACAGGGGGACACTGAAGCTTTCTTT. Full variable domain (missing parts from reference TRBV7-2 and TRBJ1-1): GAGVSQSPSNKVTEKGKDVELRCDPISGHTALYWYRQSLGQGLEFLIYFQGNSAPDKSGLPSDRFSAERTGGSVSTLTIQRTQQEDSAVYLCASSYGQGDTEAFFGQGTRLTVV.

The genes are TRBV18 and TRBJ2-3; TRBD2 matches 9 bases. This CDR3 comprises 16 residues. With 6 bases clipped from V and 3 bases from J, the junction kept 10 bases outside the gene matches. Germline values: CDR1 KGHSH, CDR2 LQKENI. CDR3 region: CASSALAGGPTDTQYF. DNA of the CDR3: TGTGCCAGCTCGGCTCTTGCGGGGGGGCCGACAGATACGCAGTATTTT.

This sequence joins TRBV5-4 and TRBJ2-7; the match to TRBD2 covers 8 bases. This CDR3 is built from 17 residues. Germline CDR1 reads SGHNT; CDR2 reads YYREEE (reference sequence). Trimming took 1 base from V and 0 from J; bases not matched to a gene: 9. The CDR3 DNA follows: TGTGCCAGCAGCTTGCTCCGTGGTAGCGGGACCTCCTACGAGCAGTACTTC. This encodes CASSLLRGSGTSYEQYF.

In DNA form, the CDR3 reads TGTGCCAGCAGTTTACGTATCGAAGCTTTCTTT. As protein: CASSLRIEAFF. The chain combines TRBV28 with TRBJ1-1; no clear D gene. The germline V gene encodes CDR1 MDHEN and CDR2 SYDVKM. The CDR3 has 11 residues. Trimming took off 2 bases at V and 8 bases at J, with 6 bases between the two ends.

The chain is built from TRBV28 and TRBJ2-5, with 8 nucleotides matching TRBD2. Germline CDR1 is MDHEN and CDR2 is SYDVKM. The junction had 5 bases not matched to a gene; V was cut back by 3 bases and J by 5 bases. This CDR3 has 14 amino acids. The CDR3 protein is CASSFAGGLETQYF. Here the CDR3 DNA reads TGTGCCAGCAGTTTCGCGGGGGGCCTGGAGACCCAGTACTTC.

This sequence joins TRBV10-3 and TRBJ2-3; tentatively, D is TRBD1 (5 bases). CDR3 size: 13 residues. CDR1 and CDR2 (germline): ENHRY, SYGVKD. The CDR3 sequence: CPMGQVTTDTQYF. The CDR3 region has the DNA TGTCCTATGGGGCAAGTCACCACAGATACGCAGTATTTT.

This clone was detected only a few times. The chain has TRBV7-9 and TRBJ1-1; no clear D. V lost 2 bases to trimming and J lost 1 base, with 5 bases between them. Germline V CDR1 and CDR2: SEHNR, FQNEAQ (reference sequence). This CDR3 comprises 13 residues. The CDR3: CASSLMENTEAFF. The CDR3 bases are TGTGCCAGCAGCTTAATGGAGAACACTGAAGCTTTCTTT. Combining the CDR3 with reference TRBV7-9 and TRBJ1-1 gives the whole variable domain DTGVSQNPRHKITKRGQNVTFRCDPISEHNRLYWYRQTLGQGPEFLTYFQNEAQLEKSRLLSDRFSAERPKGSFSTLEIQRTEQGDSAMYLCASSLMENTEAFFGQGTRLTVV.

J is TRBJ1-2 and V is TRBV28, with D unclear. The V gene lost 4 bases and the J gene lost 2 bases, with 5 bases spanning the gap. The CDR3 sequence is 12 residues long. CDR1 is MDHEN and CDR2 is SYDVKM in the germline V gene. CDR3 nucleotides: TGTGCCAGCAGTTACCGGAACTATGGCTACACCTTC. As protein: CASSYRNYGYTF.

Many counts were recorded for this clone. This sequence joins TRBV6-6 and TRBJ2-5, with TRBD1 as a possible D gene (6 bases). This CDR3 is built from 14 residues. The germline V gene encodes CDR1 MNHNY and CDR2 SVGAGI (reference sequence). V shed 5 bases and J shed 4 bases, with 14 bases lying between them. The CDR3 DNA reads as TGTGCCAGCAGTGTGCTTGGGGGCCGAGAGACCCAGTACTTC. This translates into CASSVLGGRETQYF.

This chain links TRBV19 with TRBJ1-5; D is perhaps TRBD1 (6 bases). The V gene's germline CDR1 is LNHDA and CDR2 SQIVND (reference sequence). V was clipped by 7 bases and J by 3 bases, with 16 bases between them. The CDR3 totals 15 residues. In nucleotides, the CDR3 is TGTGCCAGTATGGCGGGCAGGGGTGCCAATCAGCCCCAGCATTTT. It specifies CASMAGRGANQPQHF. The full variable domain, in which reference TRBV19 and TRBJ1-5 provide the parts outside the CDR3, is DGGITQSPKYLFRKEGQNVTLSCEQNLNHDAMYWYRQDPGQGLRLIYYSQIVNDFQKGDIAEGYSVSREKKESFPLTVTSAQKNPTAFYLCASMAGRGANQPQHFGDGTRLSIL.

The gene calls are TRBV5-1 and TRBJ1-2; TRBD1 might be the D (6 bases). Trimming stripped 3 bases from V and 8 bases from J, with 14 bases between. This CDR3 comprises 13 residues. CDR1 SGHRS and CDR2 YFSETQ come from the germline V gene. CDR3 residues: CASSWTVTGGYTF. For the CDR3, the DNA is TGCGCCAGCAGCTGGACAGTCACGGGAGGCTACACCTTC. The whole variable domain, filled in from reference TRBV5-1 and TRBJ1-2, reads KAGVTQTPRYLIKTRGQQVTLSCSPISGHRSVSWYQQTPGQGLQFLFEYFSETQRNKGNFPGRFSGRQFSNSRSEMNVSTLELGDSALYLCASSWTVTGGYTFGSGTRLTVV.

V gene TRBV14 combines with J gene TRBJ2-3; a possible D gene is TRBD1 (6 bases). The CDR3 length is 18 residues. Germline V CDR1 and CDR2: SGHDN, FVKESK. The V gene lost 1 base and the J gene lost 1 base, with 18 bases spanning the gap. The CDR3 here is CASSQVIFRGSRTDTQYF. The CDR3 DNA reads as TGTGCCAGCAGCCAAGTAATCTTCAGGGGATCCCGCACAGATACGCAGTATTTT.

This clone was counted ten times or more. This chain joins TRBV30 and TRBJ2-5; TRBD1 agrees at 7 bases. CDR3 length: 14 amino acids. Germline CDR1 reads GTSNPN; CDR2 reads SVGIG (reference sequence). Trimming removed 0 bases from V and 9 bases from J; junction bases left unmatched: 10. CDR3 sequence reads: CAWSVGGSRRPQYF. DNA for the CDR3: TGTGCCTGGAGTGTAGGGGGCTCCCGAAGGCCCCAGTACTTC.

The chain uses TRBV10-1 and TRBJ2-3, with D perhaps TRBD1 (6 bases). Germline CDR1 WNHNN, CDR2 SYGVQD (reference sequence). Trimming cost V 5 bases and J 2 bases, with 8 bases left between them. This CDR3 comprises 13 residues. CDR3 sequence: CASSPGDTDTQYF. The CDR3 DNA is TGCGCCAGCAGTCCAGGGGACACAGATACGCAGTATTTT.

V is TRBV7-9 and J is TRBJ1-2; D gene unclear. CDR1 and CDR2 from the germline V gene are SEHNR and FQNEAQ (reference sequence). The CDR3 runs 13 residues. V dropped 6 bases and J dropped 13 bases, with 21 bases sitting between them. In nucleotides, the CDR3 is TGTGCCAGCAGACCCCAAAGAGGGTCGGGTCTCACCTTC. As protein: CASRPQRGSGLTF.

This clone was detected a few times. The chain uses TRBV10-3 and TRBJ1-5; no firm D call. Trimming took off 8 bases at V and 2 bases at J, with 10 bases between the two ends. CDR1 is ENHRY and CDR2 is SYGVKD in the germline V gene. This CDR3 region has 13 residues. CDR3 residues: CAISVEGNQPQHF. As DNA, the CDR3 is TGTGCCATCTCTGTGGAGGGCAATCAGCCCCAGCATTTT.

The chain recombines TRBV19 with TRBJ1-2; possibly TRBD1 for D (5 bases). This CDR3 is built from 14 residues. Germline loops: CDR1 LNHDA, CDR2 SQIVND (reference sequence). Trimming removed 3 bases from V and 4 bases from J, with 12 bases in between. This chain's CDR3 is CASSMGTGSYGYTF. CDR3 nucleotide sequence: TGTGCCAGTAGTATGGGGACCGGCTCCTATGGCTACACCTTC.

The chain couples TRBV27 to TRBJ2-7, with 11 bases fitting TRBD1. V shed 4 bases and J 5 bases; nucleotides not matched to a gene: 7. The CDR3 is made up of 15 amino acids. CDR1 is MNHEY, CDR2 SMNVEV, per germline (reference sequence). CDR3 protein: CASSSRDRGFHEQYF. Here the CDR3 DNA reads TGTGCCAGCAGTTCCCGGGACAGGGGGTTCCACGAGCAGTACTTC.

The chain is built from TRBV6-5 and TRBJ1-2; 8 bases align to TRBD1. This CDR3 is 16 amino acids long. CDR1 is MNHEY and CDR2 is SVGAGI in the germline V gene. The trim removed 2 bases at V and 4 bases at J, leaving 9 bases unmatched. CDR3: CASSYTLGQGRYGYTF. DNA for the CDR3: TGTGCCAGCAGTTACACCCTCGGACAGGGTCGCTATGGCTACACCTTC.

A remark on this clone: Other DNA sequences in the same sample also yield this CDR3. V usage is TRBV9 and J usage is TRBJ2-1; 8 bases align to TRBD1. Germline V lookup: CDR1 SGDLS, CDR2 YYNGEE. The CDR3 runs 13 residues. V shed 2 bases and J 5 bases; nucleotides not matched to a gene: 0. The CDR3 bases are TGTGCCAGCAGCGTGGGACAGGACAATGAGCAGTTCTTC. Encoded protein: CASSVGQDNEQFF. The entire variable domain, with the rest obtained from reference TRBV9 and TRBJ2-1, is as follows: DSGVTQTPKHLITATGQRVTLRCSPRSGDLSVYWYQQSLDQGLQFLIQYYNGEERAKGNILERFSAQQFPDLHSELNLSSLELGDSALYFCASSVGQDNEQFFGPGTRLTVL.

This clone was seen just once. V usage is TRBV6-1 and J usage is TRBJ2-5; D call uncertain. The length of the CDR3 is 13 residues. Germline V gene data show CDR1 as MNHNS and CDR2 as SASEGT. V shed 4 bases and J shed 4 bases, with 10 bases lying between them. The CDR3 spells CASSGNGRETQYF. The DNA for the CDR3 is TGTGCCAGCAGTGGGAATGGCCGAGAGACCCAGTACTTC.

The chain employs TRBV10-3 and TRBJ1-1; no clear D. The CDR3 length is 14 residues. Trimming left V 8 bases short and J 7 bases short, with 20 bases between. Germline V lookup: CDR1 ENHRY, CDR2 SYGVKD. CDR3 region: CAISYSGPSGEAFF. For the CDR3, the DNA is TGTGCCATCTCATACTCGGGCCCTAGTGGTGAAGCTTTCTTT.

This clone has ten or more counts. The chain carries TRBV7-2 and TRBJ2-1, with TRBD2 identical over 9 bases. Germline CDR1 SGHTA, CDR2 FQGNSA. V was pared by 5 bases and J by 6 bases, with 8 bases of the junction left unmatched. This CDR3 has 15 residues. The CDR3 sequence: CASSPRTSETNEQFF. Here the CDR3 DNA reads TGTGCCAGCAGCCCCCGGACTAGCGAAACCAATGAGCAGTTCTTC.